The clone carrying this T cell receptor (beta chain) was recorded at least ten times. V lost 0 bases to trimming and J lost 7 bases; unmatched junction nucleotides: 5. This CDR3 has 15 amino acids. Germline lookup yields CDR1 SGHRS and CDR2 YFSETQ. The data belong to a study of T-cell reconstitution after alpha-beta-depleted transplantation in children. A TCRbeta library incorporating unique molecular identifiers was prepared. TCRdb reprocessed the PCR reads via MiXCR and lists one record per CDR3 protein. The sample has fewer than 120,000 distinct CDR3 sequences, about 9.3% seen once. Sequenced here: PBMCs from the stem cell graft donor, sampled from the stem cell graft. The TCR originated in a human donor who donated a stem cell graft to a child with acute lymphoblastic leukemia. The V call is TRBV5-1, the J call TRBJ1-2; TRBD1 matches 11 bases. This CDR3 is CASSLGGQGGPGYTF. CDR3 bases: TGCGCCAGCAGCTTGGGGGGACAGGGGGGCCCTGGCTACACCTTC.